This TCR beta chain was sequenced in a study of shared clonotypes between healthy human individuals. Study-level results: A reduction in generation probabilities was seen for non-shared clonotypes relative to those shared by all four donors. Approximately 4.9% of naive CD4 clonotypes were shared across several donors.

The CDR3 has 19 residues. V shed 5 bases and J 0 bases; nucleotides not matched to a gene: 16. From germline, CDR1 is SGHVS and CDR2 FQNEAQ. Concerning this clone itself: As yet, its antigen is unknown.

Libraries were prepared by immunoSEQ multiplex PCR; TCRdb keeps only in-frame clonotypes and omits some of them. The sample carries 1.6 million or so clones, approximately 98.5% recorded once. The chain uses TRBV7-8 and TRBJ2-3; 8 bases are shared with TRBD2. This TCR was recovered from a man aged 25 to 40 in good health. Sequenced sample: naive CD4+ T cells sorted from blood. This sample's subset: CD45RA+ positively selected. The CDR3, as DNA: TGTGCCAGCAGCCCCCTGAGGCTAGCGGGTGTTCTTAGCACAGATACGCAGTATTTT. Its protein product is CASSPLRLAGVLSTDTQYF.